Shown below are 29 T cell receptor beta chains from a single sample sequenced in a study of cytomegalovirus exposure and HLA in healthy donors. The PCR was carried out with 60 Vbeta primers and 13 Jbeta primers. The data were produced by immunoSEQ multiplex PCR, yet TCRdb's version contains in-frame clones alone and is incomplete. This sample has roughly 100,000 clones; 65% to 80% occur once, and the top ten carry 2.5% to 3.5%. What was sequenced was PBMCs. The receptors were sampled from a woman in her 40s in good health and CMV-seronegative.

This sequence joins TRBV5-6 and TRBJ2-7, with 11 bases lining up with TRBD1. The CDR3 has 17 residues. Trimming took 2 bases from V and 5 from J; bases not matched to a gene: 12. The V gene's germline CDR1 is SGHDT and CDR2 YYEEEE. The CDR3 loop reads CASSLLQDRGRFNEQYF. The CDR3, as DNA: TGTGCCAGCAGCTTACTACAGGACAGGGGGCGGTTTAACGAGCAGTACTTC.

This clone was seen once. The chain's CDR3 is CASSYSTRVSNEKLFF. In DNA, the CDR3 is TGTGCCAGCAGTTACTCAACTAGGGTTTCTAATGAAAAACTGTTTTTT. This chain links TRBV6-5 with TRBJ1-4, with no clear D. This CDR3 comprises 16 residues. The ends were cut back, 0 bases at V and 3 bases at J, with 11 bases in the middle. Germline V gene sequence: CDR1 MNHEY, CDR2 SVGAGI.

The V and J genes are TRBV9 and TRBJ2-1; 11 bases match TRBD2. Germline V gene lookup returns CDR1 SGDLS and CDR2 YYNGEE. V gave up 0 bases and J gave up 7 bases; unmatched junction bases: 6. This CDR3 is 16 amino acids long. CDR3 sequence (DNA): TGTGCCAGCAGCGTAGGGTCCCTAGCGGGAGGAAATGAGCAGTTCTTC. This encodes CASSVGSLAGGNEQFF.

The CDR3 region is CASSQDRWAHRNTEAFF. For the CDR3, the DNA is TGCGCCAGCAGCCAAGATAGGTGGGCCCATAGGAACACTGAAGCTTTCTTT. This chain uses TRBV4-3 with TRBJ1-1; D is undetermined. Trimming shortened V by 0 bases and J by 1 base, and 15 bases separated the two germline ends. In germline, CDR1 is LGHNA, CDR2 YSLEER. The length of the CDR3 is 17 residues.

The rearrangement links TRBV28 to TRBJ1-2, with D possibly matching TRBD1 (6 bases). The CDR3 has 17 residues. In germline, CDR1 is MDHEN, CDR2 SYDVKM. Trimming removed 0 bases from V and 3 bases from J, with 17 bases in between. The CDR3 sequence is CASSLWDRTVVDYGYTF. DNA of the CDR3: TGTGCCAGCAGTTTATGGGACCGGACAGTGGTAGACTATGGCTACACCTTC.

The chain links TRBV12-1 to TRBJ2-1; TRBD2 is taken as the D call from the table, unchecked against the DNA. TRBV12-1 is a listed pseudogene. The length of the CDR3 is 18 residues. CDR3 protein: CASSFLLAGLGSYNEQFF. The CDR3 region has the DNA TGTGCCAGCAGCTTCTTACTAGCGGGGCTCGGGTCCTACAATGAGCAGTTCTTC.

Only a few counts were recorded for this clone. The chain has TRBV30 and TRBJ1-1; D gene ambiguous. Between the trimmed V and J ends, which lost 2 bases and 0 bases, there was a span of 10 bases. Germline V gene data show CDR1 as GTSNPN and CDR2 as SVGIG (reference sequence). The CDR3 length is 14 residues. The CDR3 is CAWSRGGVNTEAFF. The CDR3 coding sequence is TGTGCCTGGAGTCGTGGAGGCGTGAACACTGAAGCTTTCTTT.

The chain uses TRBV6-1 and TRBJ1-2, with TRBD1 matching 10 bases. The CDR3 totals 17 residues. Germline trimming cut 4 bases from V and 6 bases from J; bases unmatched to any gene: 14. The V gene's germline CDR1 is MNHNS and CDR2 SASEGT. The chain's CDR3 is CASSADRDRGGLDGYTF. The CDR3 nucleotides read TGTGCCAGCAGTGCCGACCGGGACAGGGGTGGGTTGGATGGCTACACCTTC.

The CDR3 sequence is CAISDGLADSYEQYF. CDR3 nucleotides: TGTGCCATCAGTGATGGTCTAGCAGACTCCTACGAGCAGTACTTC. The V and J genes are TRBV10-3 and TRBJ2-7; weak D call: TRBD2 (5 bases). The CDR3 loop spans 15 amino acids. Per the germline V gene, CDR1 is ENHRY and CDR2 is SYGVKD. Trimming pared 3 bases from V and 0 bases from J, leaving 12 bases between.

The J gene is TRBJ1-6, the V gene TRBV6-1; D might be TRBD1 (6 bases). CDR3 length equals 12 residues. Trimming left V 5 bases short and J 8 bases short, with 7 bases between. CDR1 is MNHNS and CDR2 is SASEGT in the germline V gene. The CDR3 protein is CASSPGDSPLHF. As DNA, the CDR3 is TGTGCCAGCAGTCCAGGGGATTCACCCCTCCACTTT.

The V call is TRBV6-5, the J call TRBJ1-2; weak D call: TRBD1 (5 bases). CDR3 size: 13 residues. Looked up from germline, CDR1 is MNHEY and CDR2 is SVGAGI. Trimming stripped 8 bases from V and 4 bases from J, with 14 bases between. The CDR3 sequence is CASWKDTSYGYTF. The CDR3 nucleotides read TGTGCCAGCTGGAAGGACACCAGCTATGGCTACACCTTC.

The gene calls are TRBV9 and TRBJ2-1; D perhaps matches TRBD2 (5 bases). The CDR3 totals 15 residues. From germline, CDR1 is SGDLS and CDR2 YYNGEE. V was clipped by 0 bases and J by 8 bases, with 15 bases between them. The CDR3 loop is CASSVGPRRSDEQFF. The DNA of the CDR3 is TGTGCCAGCAGCGTAGGGCCTCGCCGTAGCGATGAGCAGTTCTTC.

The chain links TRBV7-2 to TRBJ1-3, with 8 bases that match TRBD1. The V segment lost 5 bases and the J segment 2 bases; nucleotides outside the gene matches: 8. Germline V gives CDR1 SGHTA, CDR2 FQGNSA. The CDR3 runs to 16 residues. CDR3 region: CASSLNGQGTGNTIYF. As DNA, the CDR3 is TGTGCCAGCAGCCTAAACGGACAGGGTACTGGAAACACCATATATTTT.

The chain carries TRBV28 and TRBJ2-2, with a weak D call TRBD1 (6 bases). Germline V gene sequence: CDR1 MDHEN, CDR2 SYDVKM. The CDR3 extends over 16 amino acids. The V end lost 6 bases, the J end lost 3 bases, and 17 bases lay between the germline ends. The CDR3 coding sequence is TGTGCCAGCAGACCTAGTGGGGCAGGGGACACCGGGGAGCTGTTTTTT. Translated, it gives CASRPSGAGDTGELFF.

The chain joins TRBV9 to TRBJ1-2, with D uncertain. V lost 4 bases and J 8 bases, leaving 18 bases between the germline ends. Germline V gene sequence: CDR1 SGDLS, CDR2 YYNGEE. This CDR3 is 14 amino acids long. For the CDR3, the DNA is TGTGCCAGCAGCTCAAATCCGGACGGGAGCGGCTACACCTTC. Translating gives CASSSNPDGSGYTF.

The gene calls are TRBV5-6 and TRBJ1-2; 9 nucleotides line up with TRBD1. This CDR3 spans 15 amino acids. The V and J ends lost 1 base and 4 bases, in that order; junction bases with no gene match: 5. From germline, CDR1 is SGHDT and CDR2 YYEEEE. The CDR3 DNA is TGTGCCAGCAGCTTGCGGGACAGGGCTTTCTATGGCTACACCTTC. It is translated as CASSLRDRAFYGYTF.

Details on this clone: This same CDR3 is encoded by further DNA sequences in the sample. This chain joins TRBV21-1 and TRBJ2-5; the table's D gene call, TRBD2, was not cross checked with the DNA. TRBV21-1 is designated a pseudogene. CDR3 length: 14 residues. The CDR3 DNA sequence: TGTGCCAGCAGCCCCTGGGGGGACCAAGAGACCCAGTACTTC. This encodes CASSPWGDQETQYF.

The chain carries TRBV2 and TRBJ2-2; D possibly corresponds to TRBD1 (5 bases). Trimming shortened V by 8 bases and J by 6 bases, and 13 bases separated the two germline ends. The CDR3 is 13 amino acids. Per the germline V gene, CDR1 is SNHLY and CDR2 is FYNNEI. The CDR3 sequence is CASYGQGAGELFF. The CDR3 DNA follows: TGTGCCAGCTACGGGCAGGGCGCCGGGGAGCTGTTTTTT.

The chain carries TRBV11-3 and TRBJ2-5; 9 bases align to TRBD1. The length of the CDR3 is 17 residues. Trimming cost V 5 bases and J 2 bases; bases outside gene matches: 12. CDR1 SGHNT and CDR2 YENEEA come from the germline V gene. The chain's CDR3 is CASSPGGQGGPQETQYF. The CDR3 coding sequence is TGTGCCAGCAGCCCCGGGGGACAGGGAGGTCCGCAAGAGACCCAGTACTTC.

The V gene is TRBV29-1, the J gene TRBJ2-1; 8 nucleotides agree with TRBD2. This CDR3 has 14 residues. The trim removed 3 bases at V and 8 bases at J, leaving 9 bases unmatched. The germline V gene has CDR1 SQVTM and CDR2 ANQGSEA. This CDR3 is CSVDSSGSGDEQFF. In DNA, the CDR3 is TGCAGCGTTGACTCCAGCGGGAGCGGGGATGAGCAGTTCTTC.

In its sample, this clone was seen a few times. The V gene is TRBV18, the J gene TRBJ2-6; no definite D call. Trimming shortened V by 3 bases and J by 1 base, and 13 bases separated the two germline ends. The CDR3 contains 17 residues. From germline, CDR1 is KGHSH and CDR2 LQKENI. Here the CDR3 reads CASSPQILRSGANVLTF. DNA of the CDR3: TGTGCCAGCTCACCTCAAATTTTGCGTTCTGGGGCCAACGTCCTGACTTTC.

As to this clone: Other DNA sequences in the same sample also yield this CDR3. The CDR3 DNA follows: TGTGCCAGCAGCTTGTGGGGGGGAACTGAAGCTTTCTTT. Translating gives CASSLWGGTEAFF. The chain combines TRBV5-6 with TRBJ1-1, with D possibly being TRBD1 (5 bases). The CDR3 totals 13 residues. V gave up 1 base and J gave up 5 bases, with 9 bases separating them. Per the germline V gene, CDR1 is SGHDT and CDR2 is YYEEEE.

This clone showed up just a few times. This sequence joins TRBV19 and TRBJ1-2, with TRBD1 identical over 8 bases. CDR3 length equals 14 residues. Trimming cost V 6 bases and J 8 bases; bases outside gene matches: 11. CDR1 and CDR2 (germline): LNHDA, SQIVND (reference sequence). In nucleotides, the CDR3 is TGTGCCAGTAGACAGGGGGGCTTGTTAGGCGGCTACACCTTC. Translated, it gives CASRQGGLLGGYTF.

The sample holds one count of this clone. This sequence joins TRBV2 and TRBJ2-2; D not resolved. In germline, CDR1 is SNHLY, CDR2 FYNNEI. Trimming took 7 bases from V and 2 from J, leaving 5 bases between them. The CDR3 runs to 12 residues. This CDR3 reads CASNQNTGELFF. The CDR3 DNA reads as TGTGCCAGCAATCAAAACACCGGGGAGCTGTTTTTT.

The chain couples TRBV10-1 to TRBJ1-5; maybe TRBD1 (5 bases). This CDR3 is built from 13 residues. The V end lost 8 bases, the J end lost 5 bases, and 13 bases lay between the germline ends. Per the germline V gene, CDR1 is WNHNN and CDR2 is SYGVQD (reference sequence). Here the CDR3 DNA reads TGCGCCAGCTGTAGGGGATCCGATCAGCCCCAGCATTTT. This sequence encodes CASCRGSDQPQHF.

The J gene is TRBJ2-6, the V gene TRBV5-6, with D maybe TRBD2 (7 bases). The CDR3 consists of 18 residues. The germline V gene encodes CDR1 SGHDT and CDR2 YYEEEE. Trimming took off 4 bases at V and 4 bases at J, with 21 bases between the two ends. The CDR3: CASSPRRGGGGGANVLTF. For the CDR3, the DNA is TGTGCCAGCAGCCCAAGAAGGGGAGGGGGTGGAGGGGCCAACGTCCTGACTTTC.

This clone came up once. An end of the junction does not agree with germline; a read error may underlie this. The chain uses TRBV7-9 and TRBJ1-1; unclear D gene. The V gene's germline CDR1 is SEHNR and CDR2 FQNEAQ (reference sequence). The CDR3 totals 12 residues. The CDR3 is CSSSFAETEAFF. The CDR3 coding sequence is TGTTCCAGCAGCTTTGCCGAGACTGAAGCTTTCTTT.

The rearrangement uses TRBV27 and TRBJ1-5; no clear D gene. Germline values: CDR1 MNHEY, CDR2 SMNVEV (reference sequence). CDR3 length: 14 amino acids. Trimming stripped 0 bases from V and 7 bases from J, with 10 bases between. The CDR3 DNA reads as TGTGCCAGCAGTTTATCCGGAGGGTACCAGCCCCAGCATTTT. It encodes CASSLSGGYQPQHF.

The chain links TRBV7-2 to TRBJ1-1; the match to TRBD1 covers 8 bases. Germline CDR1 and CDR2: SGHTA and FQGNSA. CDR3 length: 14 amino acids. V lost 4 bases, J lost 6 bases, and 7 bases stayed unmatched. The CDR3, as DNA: TGTGCCAGCAGCTCCCAGGGGGCTTTACCTGAAGCTTTCTTT. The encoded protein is CASSSQGALPEAFF.